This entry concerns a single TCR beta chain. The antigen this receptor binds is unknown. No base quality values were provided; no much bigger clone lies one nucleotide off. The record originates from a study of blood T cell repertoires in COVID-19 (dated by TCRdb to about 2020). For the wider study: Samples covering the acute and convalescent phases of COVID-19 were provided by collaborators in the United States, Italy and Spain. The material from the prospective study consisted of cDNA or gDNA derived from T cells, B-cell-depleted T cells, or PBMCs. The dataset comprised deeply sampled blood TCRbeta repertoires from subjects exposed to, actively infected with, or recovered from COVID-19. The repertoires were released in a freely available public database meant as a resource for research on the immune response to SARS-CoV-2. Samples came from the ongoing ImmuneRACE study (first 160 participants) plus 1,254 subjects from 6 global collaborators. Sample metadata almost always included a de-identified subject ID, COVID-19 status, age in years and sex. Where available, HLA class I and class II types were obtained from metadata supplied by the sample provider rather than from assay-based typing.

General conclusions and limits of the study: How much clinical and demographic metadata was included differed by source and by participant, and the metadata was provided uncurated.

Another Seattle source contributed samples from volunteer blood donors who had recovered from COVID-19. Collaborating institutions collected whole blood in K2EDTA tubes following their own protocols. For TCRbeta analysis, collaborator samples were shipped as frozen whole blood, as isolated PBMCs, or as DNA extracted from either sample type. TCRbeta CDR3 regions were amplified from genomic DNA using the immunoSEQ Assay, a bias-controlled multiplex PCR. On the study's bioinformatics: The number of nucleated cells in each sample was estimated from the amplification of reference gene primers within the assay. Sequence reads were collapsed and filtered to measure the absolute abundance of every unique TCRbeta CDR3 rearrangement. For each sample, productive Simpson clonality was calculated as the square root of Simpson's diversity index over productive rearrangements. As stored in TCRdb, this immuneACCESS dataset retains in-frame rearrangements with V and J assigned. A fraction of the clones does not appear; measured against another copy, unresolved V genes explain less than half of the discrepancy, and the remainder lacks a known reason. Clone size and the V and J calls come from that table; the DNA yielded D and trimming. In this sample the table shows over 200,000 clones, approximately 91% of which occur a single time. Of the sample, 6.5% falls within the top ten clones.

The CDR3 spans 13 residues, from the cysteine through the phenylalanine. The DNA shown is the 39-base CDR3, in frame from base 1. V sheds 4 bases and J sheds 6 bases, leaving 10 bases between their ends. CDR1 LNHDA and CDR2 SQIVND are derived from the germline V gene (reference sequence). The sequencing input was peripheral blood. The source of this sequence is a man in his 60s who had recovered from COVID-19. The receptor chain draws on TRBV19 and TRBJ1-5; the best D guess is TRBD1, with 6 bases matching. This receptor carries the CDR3 CASSSLQGQPQHF. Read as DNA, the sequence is TGTGCCAGTAGTAGCCTACAGGGTCAGCCCCAGCATTTT.